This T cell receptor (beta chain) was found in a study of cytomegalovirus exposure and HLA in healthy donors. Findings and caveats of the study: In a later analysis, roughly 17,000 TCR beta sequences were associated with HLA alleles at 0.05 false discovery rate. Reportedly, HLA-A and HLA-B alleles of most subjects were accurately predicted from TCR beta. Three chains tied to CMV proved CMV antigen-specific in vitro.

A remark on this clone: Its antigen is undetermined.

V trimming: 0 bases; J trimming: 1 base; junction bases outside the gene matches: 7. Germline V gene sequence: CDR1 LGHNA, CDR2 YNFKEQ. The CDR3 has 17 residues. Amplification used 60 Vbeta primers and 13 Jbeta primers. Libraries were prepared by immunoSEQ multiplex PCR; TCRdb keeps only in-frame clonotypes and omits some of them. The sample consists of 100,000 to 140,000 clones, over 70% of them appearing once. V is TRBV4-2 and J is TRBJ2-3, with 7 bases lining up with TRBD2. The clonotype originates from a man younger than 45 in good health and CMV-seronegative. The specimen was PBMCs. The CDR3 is CASSQDFGLGRTDTQYF. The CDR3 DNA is TGTGCCAGCAGCCAAGATTTTGGACTAGGTCGCACAGATACGCAGTATTTT.